This TCR beta chain was captured in a study of somatic mutations in cytotoxic T cells in rheumatoid arthritis. Study conclusions and caveats: Nothing was done to adjust for multiple comparisons when TRBV07 showed up slightly less in rheumatoid arthritis patients. The largest CD8+ clone made up over 20% of CD8+ cells in about an eighth of the roughly 60 patients. It was found that CD8+ T-cell clonality in rheumatoid arthritis patients did not differ significantly from that in age-matched healthy controls.

Generated by immunoSEQ multiplex PCR, the TCRdb table keeps only in-frame clones and is missing some. The table shows about 25,000 clones, with roughly 69% occurring only once. Germline V gene lookup returns CDR1 MDHEN and CDR2 SYDVKM. Trimming stripped 7 bases from V and 6 bases from J, with 15 bases between. CDR3 size: 13 residues. This clone came up a few times. Its antigen remains unidentified. Healthy controls were blood donors with median age roughly 56 years (range roughly 21-70) and 50% to 60% female. The TCR comes from a woman aged 18-29 years in good health. The sequenced sample consisted of CD8+ T cells sorted from blood. The V and J genes are TRBV28 and TRBJ1-1; the D is unclear. This chain's CDR3 is CASTTGWEPEAFF. CDR3 coding DNA: TGTGCCAGCACGACGGGGTGGGAGCCTGAAGCTTTCTTT. Complete variable domain (other parts from reference TRBV28 and TRBJ1-1): DVKVTQSSRYLVKRTGEKVFLECVQDMDHENMFWYRQDPGLGLRLIYFSYDVKMKEKGDIPEGYSVSREKKERFSLILESASTNQTSMYLCASTTGWEPEAFFGQGTRLTVV.